The 20 T cell receptor beta chains below all came from one sample that was sequenced in a study of blood T cell repertoires in COVID-19. The repertoire was sequenced with immunoSEQ multiplex PCR; TCRdb's copy has only in-frame clones and lacks some. In the table there are approximately 54,000 clones, 75% to 85% of which are singletons. The specimen was peripheral blood. These receptors were collected from a human donor in a cohort sampled during active COVID-19.

This clone has a handful of counts. V is TRBV5-1 and J is TRBJ2-3; 7 bases are a match to TRBD2. The germline V gene encodes CDR1 SGHRS and CDR2 YFSETQ. The V segment lost 1 base and the J segment 6 bases; nucleotides outside the gene matches: 8. The CDR3 consists of 15 residues. CDR3: CASSLPGGDSDTQYF. The CDR3 DNA reads as TGCGCCAGCAGCTTGCCTGGGGGGGACTCGGATACGCAGTATTTT.

The chain carries TRBV9 and TRBJ2-7, with 11 bases that match TRBD1. The CDR3 spans 15 residues. The junction had 5 bases not matched to a gene; V was cut back by 4 bases and J by 2 bases. Germline V CDR1 and CDR2: SGDLS, YYNGEE. The CDR3 here is CASSTGTGGTYEQYF. CDR3 in DNA: TGTGCCAGCAGCACAGGGACAGGGGGAACCTACGAGCAGTACTTC.

The chain has TRBV7-2 and TRBJ1-1; D ambiguous. The CDR3 totals 12 residues. The germline V gene has CDR1 SGHTA and CDR2 FQGNSA. V was trimmed by 2 bases and J by 7 bases, leaving 8 bases between them. In DNA form, the CDR3 reads TGTGCCAGCAGCTTATGGAGAGATGAAGCTTTCTTT. Protein: CASSLWRDEAFF.

V is TRBV2 and J is TRBJ1-6, with 8 bases aligning to TRBD1. The germline V gene has CDR1 SNHLY and CDR2 FYNNEI. V lost 7 bases and J lost 4; bases outside the gene matches: 6. The CDR3 contains 15 residues. The CDR3 nucleotides read TGTGCCAGCAAGGACAGGGAGTCATATAATTCACCCCTCCACTTT. Its protein is CASKDRESYNSPLHF.

The rearrangement joins TRBV6-1 to TRBJ1-5; 9 nucleotides align to TRBD1. This CDR3 is built from 16 residues. Unmatched junction bases numbered 8, after V lost 2 bases and J lost 6 bases. Per the germline V gene, CDR1 is MNHNS and CDR2 is SASEGT. DNA for the CDR3: TGTGCCAGCAGTGAACAACAGGGGGCTGCGGGTCAGCCCCAGCATTTT. Translated, it gives CASSEQQGAAGQPQHF.

The chain uses TRBV5-1 and TRBJ1-5, with D hard to call. CDR1 and CDR2 (germline): SGHRS, YFSETQ. This CDR3 spans 14 amino acids. The V gene lost 2 bases and the J gene lost 4 bases, with 10 bases spanning the gap. The CDR3: CASSFDGGNQPQHF. In nucleotides, the CDR3 is TGCGCCAGCAGCTTCGACGGAGGGAATCAGCCCCAGCATTTT. Looking up the rest from reference TRBV5-1 and TRBJ1-5 gives the full variable domain: KAGVTQTPRYLIKTRGQQVTLSCSPISGHRSVSWYQQTPGQGLQFLFEYFSETQRNKGNFPGRFSGRQFSNSRSEMNVSTLELGDSALYLCASSFDGGNQPQHFGDGTRLSIL.

The genes are TRBV11-3 and TRBJ2-7; 7 nucleotides agree with TRBD2. Per germline, CDR1 SGHNT and CDR2 YENEEA. The ends lost 1 base at V and 7 bases at J; junction bases unmatched: 10. This CDR3 region has 15 residues. The CDR3 DNA follows: TGTGCCAGCAGCTTAGTCGGGGCGGGAGAGGGGGAGCAGTACTTC. This codes for CASSLVGAGEGEQYF.

V usage is TRBV19 and J usage is TRBJ2-5; D possibly corresponds to TRBD2 (6 bases). Trimming cost V 2 bases and J 2 bases, with 12 bases left between them. There are 15 residues in the CDR3. CDR1 is LNHDA and CDR2 is SQIVND in the germline V gene (reference sequence). In DNA form, the CDR3 reads TGTGCCAGTAGTATAACCGGGAGTAAACAAGAGACCCAGTACTTC. Translated, it gives CASSITGSKQETQYF.

The chain employs TRBV19 and TRBJ2-7, with D possibly being TRBD2 (6 bases). Deletions cut 3 bases from V and 1 base from J, with 10 bases between. The CDR3 spans 14 residues. Germline values: CDR1 LNHDA, CDR2 SQIVND (reference sequence). The CDR3 region has the DNA TGTGCCAGTAGTATCCCGGGACTTTCCTACGAGCAGTACTTC. Translating it yields CASSIPGLSYEQYF.

This rearrangement joins TRBV5-8 to TRBJ1-1; TRBD1 matches at 8 bases. The germline CDR1 and CDR2 sequences are SGHTS and YDEGEE. J lost 10 bases, V lost 4 bases, and 9 bases had no gene match. CDR3 length: 13 amino acids. DNA for the CDR3: TGTGCCAGCAGCGCCGGACAGGGTCGGGTAGCTTTCTTT. It translates to CASSAGQGRVAFF. Full variable domain (missing parts from reference TRBV5-8 and TRBJ1-1): EAGVTQSPTHLIKTRGQQATLRCSPISGHTSVYWYQQALGLGLQFLLWYDEGEERNRGNFPPRFSGRQFPNYSSELNVNALELEDSALYLCASSAGQGRVAFFGQGTRLTVV.

V and J are TRBV10-1 and TRBJ2-7, with 12 bases matching TRBD2. Germline CDR1 reads WNHNN; CDR2 reads SYGVQD (reference sequence). This CDR3 has 16 residues. J gave up 2 bases and V 3 bases, and 5 bases lay outside the gene matches. The CDR3 reads CASSDLAGGNPYEQYF. For the CDR3, the DNA is TGCGCCAGCAGTGACCTAGCGGGAGGGAACCCCTACGAGCAGTACTTC.

The chain's CDR3 is CASSLKGQWGNTIYF. CDR3 sequence (DNA): TGTGCCAGCAGTTTGAAGGGACAGTGGGGAAACACCATATATTTT. This rearrangement joins TRBV28 to TRBJ1-3, with 7 bases identical to TRBD1. V gave up 3 bases and J gave up 4 bases; unmatched junction bases: 6. The CDR3 runs 15 residues. CDR1 MDHEN and CDR2 SYDVKM come from the germline V gene.

The chain joins TRBV27 to TRBJ2-3; 12 nucleotides agree with TRBD2. The germline gives CDR1 MNHEY, CDR2 SMNVEV (reference sequence). Trimming took 4 bases from V and 4 from J; bases not matched to a gene: 12. The CDR3 runs 18 residues. CDR3 sequence (DNA): TGTGCCAGCAGTTCCAGGACTAGCGGGGAGACGGCTCCAGATACGCAGTATTTT. Protein product: CASSSRTSGETAPDTQYF.

This clone turned up a few times. V usage is TRBV5-1 and J usage is TRBJ2-3; D might be TRBD2 (6 bases). The ends were cut back, 0 bases at V and 0 bases at J, with 8 bases in the middle. This CDR3 has 15 residues. Germline V gene data show CDR1 as SGHRS and CDR2 as YFSETQ. This CDR3 reads CASSLGAGSTDTQYF. CDR3 nucleotides: TGCGCCAGCAGCTTGGGAGCGGGCAGCACAGATACGCAGTATTTT.

The chain employs TRBV19 and TRBJ1-2; 8 nucleotides align to TRBD1. CDR3 length: 16 amino acids. J gave up 4 bases and V 7 bases, and 14 bases lay outside the gene matches. Germline V gene data show CDR1 as LNHDA and CDR2 as SQIVND (reference sequence). This CDR3 is CASMTSLTGDIYGYTF. CDR3 DNA sequence: TGTGCCAGTATGACCTCCCTGACAGGGGATATCTATGGCTACACCTTC. Together with reference TRBV19 and TRBJ1-2, the CDR3 gives the full variable domain: DGGITQSPKYLFRKEGQNVTLSCEQNLNHDAMYWYRQDPGQGLRLIYYSQIVNDFQKGDIAEGYSVSREKKESFPLTVTSAQKNPTAFYLCASMTSLTGDIYGYTFGSGTRLTVV.

The J gene is TRBJ1-2, the V gene TRBV9; weak D call: TRBD1 (5 bases). This CDR3 is built from 15 residues. CDR1 is SGDLS and CDR2 is YYNGEE in the germline V gene. Trimming removed 4 bases at V and 8 bases at J, with 21 bases between. The DNA of the CDR3 is TGTGCCAGCAGCCCACCCGGCCGGCAGGGTAGGGGCTACACCTTC. Translated, it gives CASSPPGRQGRGYTF.

CDR3 region: CASSQDQGSFDYTF. In DNA form, the CDR3 reads TGCGCCAGCAGCCAAGATCAGGGATCATTTGACTACACCTTC. The V call is TRBV4-3, the J call TRBJ1-2, with D possibly TRBD1 on 5 matching bases. This CDR3 is 14 amino acids long. The ends were cut back, 0 bases at V and 10 bases at J, with 15 bases in the middle. The germline V gene has CDR1 LGHNA and CDR2 YSLEER.

The chain employs TRBV10-2 and TRBJ1-1; the D is unclear. In germline, CDR1 is WSHSY, CDR2 SAAADI. CDR3 length: 13 amino acids. V was trimmed by 2 bases and J by 9 bases, leaving 13 bases between them. CDR3 loop: CASSEGSPGKAFF. CDR3 bases: TGCGCCAGCAGTGAGGGGAGCCCGGGAAAAGCTTTCTTT.

In DNA form, the CDR3 reads TGCGCCAGCAGCCCCGAGGGTAGCACAGATACGCAGTATTTT. It encodes CASSPEGSTDTQYF. The V call is TRBV5-1, the J call TRBJ2-3, with a possible D match to TRBD2 (5 bases). The ends were cut back, 4 bases at V and 0 bases at J, with 9 bases in the middle. Germline CDR1 reads SGHRS; CDR2 reads YFSETQ. The length of the CDR3 is 14 residues.

CDR3 loop: CAWSVEAGGTDTQYF. Written as DNA, the CDR3 is TGTGCCTGGAGTGTAGAGGCAGGGGGCACAGATACGCAGTATTTT. The chain has TRBV30 and TRBJ2-3; perhaps TRBD1 as D (6 bases). Trimming stripped 0 bases from V and 1 base from J, with 11 bases between. The germline gives CDR1 GTSNPN, CDR2 SVGIG (reference sequence). The CDR3 extends over 15 amino acids. Using reference TRBV30 and TRBJ2-3 for the parts outside the CDR3, the full variable domain is SQTIHQWPATLVQPVGSPLSLECTVEGTSNPNLYWYRQAAGRGLQLLFYSVGIGQISSEVPQNLSASRPQDRQFILSSKKLLLSDSGFYLCAWSVEAGGTDTQYFGPGTRLTVL.